The next 10 T cell receptor beta chains were all read from a single sample in a study of shared clonotypes between healthy human individuals. Naive CD8 isolation took CD45RO-negative cells positively selected for CCR7 and excluded terminally differentiated effector memory CD45RA+ cells. This table comes from immunoSEQ multiplex PCR, and its TCRdb copy is limited to in-frame clones, with some not included. Of under 2,000,000 clones in the sample, approximately 95% were seen once. The sample taken for sequencing was naive CD8+ T cells sorted from blood. The source is a young man in good health.

This rearrangement joins TRBV19 to TRBJ2-7; TRBD2 matches 10 bases. CDR3 length: 15 amino acids. The V gene's germline CDR1 is LNHDA and CDR2 SQIVND (reference sequence). V trimming: 4 bases; J trimming: 4 bases; junction bases outside the gene matches: 7. As DNA, the CDR3 is TGTGCCAGTAGTAGGCTAGCGGGAGCGCGATACGAGCAGTACTTC. Translation: CASSRLAGARYEQYF.

This clone was seen just once. CDR3 residues: CASSAHRNTEAFF. The CDR3 bases are TGTGCCAGCAGCGCCCACAGGAACACTGAAGCTTTCTTT. V gene TRBV9 combines with J gene TRBJ1-1; D is unclear. Germline V gives CDR1 SGDLS, CDR2 YYNGEE. V lost 3 bases and J 1 base, leaving 7 bases between the germline ends. The CDR3 has 13 amino acids.

The chain combines TRBV6-4 with TRBJ2-2; 12 nucleotides match TRBD2. V lost 6 bases to trimming and J lost 3 bases; unmatched junction nucleotides: 5. This CDR3 has 16 amino acids. In germline, CDR1 is MRHNA, CDR2 SNTAGT. The chain's CDR3 is CASSAGTSGYTGELFF. In DNA form, the CDR3 reads TGTGCCAGCAGCGCCGGGACTAGCGGGTACACCGGGGAGCTGTTTTTT.

The V and J genes are TRBV6-5 and TRBJ2-1; D is perhaps TRBD2 (6 bases). The germline CDR1 and CDR2 sequences are MNHEY and SVGAGI. V lost 0 bases to trimming and J lost 7 bases, with 16 bases between them. The CDR3 extends over 16 amino acids. The DNA for the CDR3 is TGTGCCAGCAGTTACTCAACGGGGGAGTCTGTGAATGAGCAGTTCTTC. Its protein is CASSYSTGESVNEQFF.

This clone was seen only once. The gene calls are TRBV6-1 and TRBJ1-2; no firm D call. The V and J ends lost 0 bases and 3 bases respectively, with 11 bases between them. In germline, CDR1 is MNHNS, CDR2 SASEGT. The CDR3 totals 15 residues. DNA of the CDR3: TGTGCCAGCAGTGAAGCGGTGGGTGACTACTATGGCTACACCTTC. Protein sequence: CASSEAVGDYYGYTF.

V gene TRBV6-4 combines with J gene TRBJ2-1, with a tentative D call TRBD2 (5 bases). This CDR3 has 15 amino acids. Germline CDR1 and CDR2: MRHNA and SNTAGT. V was shortened by 6 bases and J by 3 bases, with 15 bases between the two germline ends. The CDR3 coding sequence is TGTGCCAGCAGCCCCGAGGGATTCAACTACAATGAGCAGTTCTTC. It yields the protein CASSPEGFNYNEQFF.

This rearrangement joins TRBV18 to TRBJ2-1, with D unresolved. CDR1 and CDR2 from the germline V gene are KGHSH and LQKENI. Between the trimmed V and J ends, which lost 2 bases and 7 bases, there was a span of 6 bases. The CDR3 runs to 12 residues. The CDR3 loop is CASSPNLNEQFF. The DNA for the CDR3 is TGTGCCAGCTCACCAAACTTAAATGAGCAGTTCTTC.

This chain connects TRBV10-2 to TRBJ2-7, with D unresolved. V lost 3 bases and J 4 bases, leaving 10 bases between the germline ends. CDR1 WSHSY and CDR2 SAAADI come from the germline V gene. The CDR3 length is 13 residues. The CDR3 sequence: CASSEATPYEQYF. CDR3 DNA sequence: TGCGCCAGCAGTGAAGCTACCCCTTACGAGCAGTACTTC.

The rearrangement links TRBV5-8 to TRBJ1-5; no definite D call. The germline gives CDR1 SGHTS, CDR2 YDEGEE. The CDR3 has 13 amino acids. V lost 0 bases to trimming and J lost 8 bases, with 9 bases between them. In DNA form, the CDR3 reads TGTGCCAGCAGCTTGGCCGGCCGAGAGCCCCAGCATTTT. As protein: CASSLAGREPQHF.

The chain carries TRBV7-9 and TRBJ2-3; the D gene is possibly TRBD2 (5 bases). Germline V lookup: CDR1 SEHNR, CDR2 FQNEAQ (reference sequence). The germline V and J ends were trimmed by 1 base and 1 base, with 9 bases remaining between them. The CDR3 is 15 amino acids. CDR3 in amino acids: CASSLGLGGTDTQYF. The DNA for the CDR3 is TGTGCCAGCAGCTTAGGGTTGGGAGGCACAGATACGCAGTATTTT.